Detailed here is one TCR beta chain. V dropped 1 base and J dropped 4 bases, with 11 bases sitting between them. Germline CDR1 and CDR2: SGHTA and FQGTGA. The CDR3 is 15 amino acids. 60 Vbeta and 13 Jbeta primers were used in PCR. How the authors handled the data: Later analysis identified some 80 million unique TCR beta chains, about 10 million shared. Libraries were prepared by immunoSEQ multiplex PCR; TCRdb keeps only in-frame clonotypes and omits some of them. V and J calls and clone size are copied from that table; D and trimming were computed from the DNA. The top ten hold around 4.5% of the sample, which has approximately 160,000 clones, 68% seen once. This specimen comes from a study of cytomegalovirus exposure and HLA in healthy donors.

This chain connects TRBV7-3 to TRBJ1-5; D gene ambiguous. Sample: PBMCs. This receptor was taken from a woman in her late teens or twenties in good health and CMV-seropositive. CDR3: CASSLIPQTNQPQHF. For the CDR3, the DNA is TGTGCCAGCAGCTTAATCCCCCAAACAAATCAGCCCCAGCATTTT.